This T cell receptor beta chain originates from a study of regulatory T cells in long-lasting Graves disease. The study's findings and limits: Only a small sample size was used, which may have cut accuracy. When disease was persistent, TRBV28, TRBJ1-2 and TRBJ2-5 were the favored segments.

This clonotype came up many times. Its target is unknown. Time point meaning: persistent/refractory GD, antithyroid drugs over 5 years with positive TRAb. With RNA extracted from PBMCs as input, the TCR library was made. The guidelines of the American Thyroid Association were the basis for diagnosing Graves' disease. V lost 4 bases and J 5 bases, leaving 14 bases between the germline ends. The length of the CDR3 is 14 residues. Through Arm-PCR of CDR3 regions and iRepertoire HTBI primers, TCR beta libraries were built. TCRdb analysed the multiplex PCR reads with MiXCR anew, one entry per CDR3 protein. The sample contains about 460,000 distinct CDR3 sequences, about 20% of which appear only once.

V usage is TRBV12-3 or TRBV12-4 and J usage is TRBJ1-1, with a tentative D call TRBD1 (5 bases). The specimen was peripheral blood mononuclear cells (PBMCs), collected when the disease was refractory, from a patient treated with antithyroid drugs. The origin of this receptor is a female donor with Graves disease. The CDR3 region is CASSYAGERTEAFF. CDR3 nucleotide sequence: TGTGCCAGCAGTTATGCGGGGGAAAGGACTGAAGCTTTCTTT.